Only a few counts were recorded for the clone carrying this T cell receptor (beta chain). This sample was included in a study of T cells after yellow fever vaccination. TCRdb reanalysed the 5' RACE reads using MiXCR and keeps one entry per CDR3 protein. This sample has over 250,000 distinct CDR3 sequences, with about 4% found just once. The germline V gene encodes CDR1 SNHLY and CDR2 FYNNEI. Trimming at V came to 6 bases and at J to 4 bases, leaving 2 bases not matched to a gene. The CDR3 totals 12 residues. Sequenced material: PBMCs, taken 5 days after the yellow fever booster vaccination. The chain employs TRBV2 and TRBJ2-7; 8 bases agree with TRBD1. This sequence was found in a man between 18 and 29 years old who received the YFV17D yellow fever vaccine. CDR3 loop: CASRDRAYEQYV. CDR3 DNA: TGTGCCAGCAGGGACAGGGCTTACGAGCAGTACGTC.